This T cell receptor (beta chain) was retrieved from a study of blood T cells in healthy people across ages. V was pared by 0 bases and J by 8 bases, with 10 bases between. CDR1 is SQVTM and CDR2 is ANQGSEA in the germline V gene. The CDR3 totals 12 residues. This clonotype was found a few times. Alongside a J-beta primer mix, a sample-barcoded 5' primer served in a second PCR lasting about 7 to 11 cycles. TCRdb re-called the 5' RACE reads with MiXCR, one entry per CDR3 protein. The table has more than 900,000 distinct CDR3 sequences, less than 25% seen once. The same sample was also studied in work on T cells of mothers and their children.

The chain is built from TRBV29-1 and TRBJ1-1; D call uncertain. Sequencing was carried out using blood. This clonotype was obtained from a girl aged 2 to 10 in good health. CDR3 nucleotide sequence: TGCAGCGTTGAAGAGGAGGGTCGAGAAGCTTTCTTT. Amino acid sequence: CSVEEEGREAFF.